The 17 T cell receptor beta chains in this list originate from one sample, sequenced in a study of PD-1 blockade in mismatch repair-deficient tumors. The table came from immunoSEQ multiplex PCR; TCRdb's copy has only in-frame clones and leaves some out. The sample comprises about 68,000 clones, 60% to 80% of which are singletons, and 4.5% to 6.5% rests with the top ten. The input for sequencing was peripheral blood, taken 2 weeks after starting pembrolizumab. These receptors originate from an adult with mismatch repair-deficient cancer.

The sample holds one count of this clone. This chain joins TRBV2 and TRBJ2-7, with 12 bases fitting TRBD1. V shed 4 bases and J 3 bases; nucleotides not matched to a gene: 4. The CDR3 loop spans 15 amino acids. CDR1 and CDR2 (germline): SNHLY, FYNNEI. The DNA of the CDR3 is TGTGCCAGCAGTGCGGGACAGGGGGCCAACTACGAGCAGTACTTC. It codes for CASSAGQGANYEQYF.

This chain connects TRBV7-6 to TRBJ2-7; 9 bases match TRBD1. V was clipped by 3 bases and J by 6 bases; unmatched bases: 3. The CDR3 sequence is 13 residues long. CDR1 is SGHVS, CDR2 FNYEAQ, per germline. The CDR3 sequence is CASSFRQGGEQYF. The DNA for the CDR3 is TGTGCCAGCAGCTTCAGACAGGGGGGCGAGCAGTACTTC.

J is TRBJ1-1 and V is TRBV6-5; 7 nucleotides align to TRBD1. The ends lost 11 bases at V and 2 bases at J; junction bases unmatched: 8. Germline V gene sequence: CDR1 MNHEY, CDR2 SVGAGI. The CDR3 is 13 residues long. Written as DNA, the CDR3 is TGTGCCGGGGGGACAGTAATTAACACTGAAGCTTTCTTT. Translated, it gives CAGGTVINTEAFF.

V gene TRBV9 combines with J gene TRBJ2-7; perhaps TRBD2 as D (6 bases). V gave up 1 base and J gave up 6 bases, with 8 bases separating them. Looked up from germline, CDR1 is SGDLS and CDR2 is YYNGEE. The CDR3 extends over 12 amino acids. In DNA form, the CDR3 reads TGTGCCAGCAGCGTATGGGGAGGCGAGCAGTACTTC. Protein: CASSVWGGEQYF.

The sample holds one count of this clone. The chain carries TRBV5-1 and TRBJ2-1; D gene unclear. CDR1 is SGHRS and CDR2 is YFSETQ in the germline V gene. Trimming stripped 4 bases from V and 0 bases from J, with 17 bases between. The CDR3 runs 17 residues. CDR3 nucleotides: TGCGCCAGCAGCAGTAAACCCGGGTCCTCCTCCTACAATGAGCAGTTCTTC. Protein: CASSSKPGSSSYNEQFF. The whole variable domain, filled in from reference TRBV5-1 and TRBJ2-1, reads KAGVTQTPRYLIKTRGQQVTLSCSPISGHRSVSWYQQTPGQGLQFLFEYFSETQRNKGNFPGRFSGRQFSNSRSEMNVSTLELGDSALYLCASSSKPGSSSYNEQFFGPGTRLTVL.

The genes are TRBV5-4 and TRBJ2-1; 10 nucleotides align to TRBD1. V trimming: 5 bases; J trimming: 5 bases; junction bases outside the gene matches: 10. In germline, CDR1 is SGHNT, CDR2 YYREEE (reference sequence). CDR3 length equals 16 residues. The CDR3 loop reads CASSPRDRGGDNEQFF. As DNA, the CDR3 is TGTGCCAGCAGTCCCCGGGACAGGGGAGGGGACAATGAGCAGTTCTTC.

This sequence joins TRBV5-6 and TRBJ1-1, with D possibly TRBD1 on 5 matching bases. Trimming took 6 bases from V and 5 from J, leaving 17 bases between them. The CDR3 extends over 14 amino acids. CDR1 and CDR2 (germline): SGHDT, YYEEEE. For the CDR3, the DNA is TGTGCCAGCAACCTGAGGGGTAAAGGGACTGAAGCTTTCTTT. Protein sequence: CASNLRGKGTEAFF.

V is TRBV6-5 and J is TRBJ2-1, with a tentative D call TRBD2 (6 bases). The CDR3 loop spans 15 amino acids. CDR1 and CDR2 (germline): MNHEY, SVGAGI. V gave up 0 bases and J gave up 9 bases, with 15 bases separating them. The CDR3 DNA reads as TGTGCCAGCAGTTACTCGGCAGGGTGGGGAGGTGAGCAGTTCTTC. It is translated as CASSYSAGWGGEQFF.

The V and J genes are TRBV6-5 and TRBJ1-2, with TRBD1 as a possible D gene (5 bases). Germline values: CDR1 MNHEY, CDR2 SVGAGI. The CDR3 runs to 11 residues. The germline V and J ends were trimmed by 7 bases and 7 bases, with 10 bases remaining between them. CDR3 sequence reads: CASTQGTGYTF. CDR3 DNA: TGTGCCAGCACCCAGGGTACTGGCTACACCTTC.

The rearrangement joins TRBV7-9 to TRBJ1-3; D might be TRBD1 (6 bases). The germline V gene has CDR1 SEHNR and CDR2 FQNEAQ (reference sequence). The V and J ends lost 2 bases and 4 bases respectively, with 9 bases between them. CDR3 length: 14 residues. CDR3 region: CASSLSGAGNTIYF. Here the CDR3 DNA reads TGTGCCAGCAGCTTATCAGGGGCCGGAAACACCATATATTTT.

This chain connects TRBV4-1 to TRBJ1-2, with a tentative D call TRBD1 (5 bases). V dropped 5 bases and J dropped 6 bases, with 19 bases sitting between them. Germline CDR1 MGHRA, CDR2 YSYEKL. This CDR3 spans 15 amino acids. The CDR3 protein is CASSSPKTKGHGYTF. The DNA of the CDR3 is TGCGCCAGCAGCTCCCCGAAAACGAAGGGGCATGGCTACACCTTC.

The chain joins TRBV5-1 to TRBJ1-1, with TRBD1 matching 10 bases. V lost 2 bases to trimming and J lost 9 bases; unmatched junction nucleotides: 4. This CDR3 is built from 13 residues. Germline CDR1 is SGHRS and CDR2 is YFSETQ. The CDR3 is CASSLGQGVQAFF. The CDR3 nucleotides read TGCGCCAGCAGCTTAGGACAGGGGGTTCAAGCTTTCTTT.

This clone was counted only a few times. The V gene is TRBV25-1, the J gene TRBJ2-7; no reliable D call. The V gene lost 3 bases and the J gene lost 4 bases, with 13 bases spanning the gap. The germline V gene encodes CDR1 MGHDK and CDR2 SYGVNS. The CDR3 is made up of 14 amino acids. The CDR3 DNA sequence: TGTGCCAGCAGTGATGCCAGGTCACCTTACGAGCAGTACTTC. Its translation is CASSDARSPYEQYF.

The table lists this clone with a few counts. This chain joins TRBV4-1 and TRBJ2-2; D gene uncertain. Trimming stripped 1 base from V and 4 bases from J, with 7 bases between. The CDR3 is made up of 14 amino acids. Germline V CDR1 and CDR2: MGHRA, YSYEKL. CDR3 residues: CASSQALFTGELFF. In nucleotides, the CDR3 is TGCGCCAGCAGCCAAGCCCTTTTCACCGGGGAGCTGTTTTTT.

The V call is TRBV19, the J call TRBJ1-2; D gene ambiguous. V lost 3 bases and J 4 bases, leaving 9 bases between the germline ends. The CDR3 length is 13 residues. CDR1 and CDR2 (germline): LNHDA, SQIVND (reference sequence). The CDR3 is CASSMATPYGYTF. DNA for the CDR3: TGTGCCAGTAGTATGGCTACCCCCTATGGCTACACCTTC.

This chain uses TRBV6-1 with TRBJ2-5; 9 nucleotides line up with TRBD1. V gave up 7 bases and J gave up 5 bases; unmatched junction bases: 5. There are 13 residues in the CDR3. The germline V gene encodes CDR1 MNHNS and CDR2 SASEGT. The CDR3 reads CASMKQGAETQYF. CDR3 nucleotide sequence: TGTGCCAGCATGAAACAGGGGGCGGAGACCCAGTACTTC.

This chain connects TRBV29-1 to TRBJ2-7, with TRBD2 identical over 8 bases. J lost 6 bases, V lost 4 bases, and 5 bases had no gene match. The germline V gene encodes CDR1 SQVTM and CDR2 ANQGSEA. The CDR3 is made up of 12 amino acids. CDR3 loop: CSVGPGGTEQYF. CDR3 DNA: TGCAGCGTTGGGCCGGGAGGGACCGAGCAGTACTTC.